The T cell receptor beta chain described here comes from a study of blood T cell repertoires in COVID-19. This clone was picked up one time. An end of the junction does not agree with germline; a read error may underlie this. The table came from immunoSEQ multiplex PCR; TCRdb's copy has only in-frame clones and leaves some out. This table holds around 300,000 clones, 85% to 90% found once. Germline CDR1 SSHAT, CDR2 FNYEAQ (reference sequence). This CDR3 has 16 amino acids. This receptor was obtained from a woman aged 18-29 years with acute COVID-19. What was sequenced was PBMCs or T cells enriched from blood (not recorded which). V usage is TRBV7-7 and J usage is TRBJ2-7; 8 nucleotides align to TRBD2. The CDR3 sequence is CASTPLPSGSPYEQYF. In DNA form, the CDR3 reads TGTGCTAGCACCCCCCTCCCAAGCGGGAGCCCCTACGAGCAGTACTTC.